The T cell receptor beta chain described here comes from a study of blood T cell repertoires in COVID-19 (dated by TCRdb to the early 2020s). Regarding the research as a whole: Samples covering the acute and convalescent phases of COVID-19 were provided by collaborators in the United States, Italy and Spain. Deeply sampled blood TCRbeta repertoires from subjects exposed to, actively infected with, or recovered from COVID-19 were included in the dataset. The material from the prospective study consisted of cDNA or gDNA derived from T cells, B-cell-depleted T cells, or PBMCs. The repertoires were released in a freely available public database intended as a resource for research on the immune response to SARS-CoV-2. A de-identified subject ID, COVID-19 status, age in years and sex were almost always included in the sample metadata. Samples were obtained from the ongoing ImmuneRACE study (first 160 participants) and from 1,254 subjects provided by 6 global collaborators. Where available, HLA class I and class II types were taken from metadata supplied by the sample provider and were not determined by assay-based typing.

Note on this clone: The antigen it recognizes is unknown. No base qualities exist here, and no much larger clone lies one base off it.

Study-wide conclusions, independent of this receptor: How much clinical and demographic metadata was included differed by source and by participant, and the metadata was provided uncurated.

Another Seattle source contributed samples from volunteer blood donors who had recovered from COVID-19. Whole blood was collected in K2EDTA tubes by collaborating institutions according to the institutions' own protocols. Collaborator samples were shipped for TCRbeta analysis as frozen whole blood, isolated PBMCs, or DNA extracted from either sample type. The cysteine opens and the phenylalanine closes a CDR3 of 14 amino acids. CDR3 DNA only is kept here, 42 bases in frame from base 1. According to the germline V gene, CDR1 reads SGHVS and CDR2 reads FQNEAQ. Ends trimmed: V by 4 bases, J by 1 base; bases unmatched to a gene: 2. TCRbeta CDR3 regions were amplified from genomic DNA by means of the immunoSEQ Assay, a bias-controlled multiplex PCR. The authors processed their data as follows. Nucleated cell counts per sample were estimated from amplification of reference gene primers within the assay. Sequence reads were collapsed and filtered to measure the absolute abundance of every unique TCRbeta CDR3 rearrangement. Productive Simpson clonality was computed per sample as the square root of Simpson's diversity index over productive rearrangements. The source is immuneACCESS, and TCRdb retained only in-frame sequences with V and J called. Part of the clones is not carried over; for the studies checked, unresolved V genes explain less than half of this, and the remainder is unexplained. V, J and clone size derive from that table, while D and trimming were established from the DNA sequence. In all, the sample holds under 300,000 clones, and around 90% of those were seen once. In total, the top ten clones hold approximately 7.6% of the sample.

Input material: peripheral blood. The receptor chain draws on TRBV7-8 and TRBJ2-5, with 8 bases matching TRBD1. The source is a man aged 60 to 69 who had recovered from COVID-19. The CDR3 has the sequence CASSSDRGQETQYF. The bases read TGTGCCAGCAGCTCAGACAGGGGCCAAGAGACCCAGTACTTC.